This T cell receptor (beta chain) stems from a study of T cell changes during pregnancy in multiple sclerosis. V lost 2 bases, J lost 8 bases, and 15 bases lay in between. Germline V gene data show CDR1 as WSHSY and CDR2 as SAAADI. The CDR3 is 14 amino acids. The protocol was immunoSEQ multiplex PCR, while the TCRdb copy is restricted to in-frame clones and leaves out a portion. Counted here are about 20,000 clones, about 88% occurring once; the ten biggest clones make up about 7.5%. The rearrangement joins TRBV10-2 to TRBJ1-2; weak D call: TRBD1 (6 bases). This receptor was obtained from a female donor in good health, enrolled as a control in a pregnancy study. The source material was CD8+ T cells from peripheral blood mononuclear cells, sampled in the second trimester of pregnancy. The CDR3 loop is CASSEGQGWMGYTF. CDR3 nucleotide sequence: TGCGCCAGCAGTGAGGGCCAGGGGTGGATGGGCTACACCTTC.